The 28 T cell receptor beta chains below all came from one sample that was sequenced in a study of cytomegalovirus exposure and HLA in healthy donors. The data were produced by immunoSEQ multiplex PCR, yet TCRdb's version contains in-frame clones alone and is incomplete. The sample carries roughly 330,000 clones, about nine tenths recorded once. The material sequenced was PBMCs. The receptor set was obtained from a young woman in good health and CMV-seropositive.

This clone showed up just once. This chain connects TRBV27 to TRBJ2-7, with a weak D call TRBD2 (6 bases). Germline V lookup: CDR1 MNHEY, CDR2 SMNVEV (reference sequence). Trimming left V 6 bases short and J 0 bases short, with 15 bases between. This CDR3 region has 15 residues. The CDR3 loop is CASSVGAGSSYEQYF. Written as DNA, the CDR3 is TGTGCCAGCAGCGTAGGGGCCGGGAGCTCCTACGAGCAGTACTTC.

This sequence joins TRBV27 and TRBJ2-1; 7 bases are shared with TRBD2. The V gene end was trimmed by 3 bases and the J gene end by 8 bases; junction bases not matched to a gene: 1. The germline CDR1 and CDR2 sequences are MNHEY and SMNVEV (reference sequence). This CDR3 comprises 12 residues. CDR3 sequence reads: CASSFRGDEQFF. In DNA form, the CDR3 reads TGTGCCAGCAGTTTTCGGGGGGATGAGCAGTTCTTC.

The rearrangement uses TRBV4-1 and TRBJ1-2; 8 bases are shared with TRBD1. The germline gives CDR1 MGHRA, CDR2 YSYEKL. The CDR3 sequence is 15 residues long. The ends lost 1 base at V and 3 bases at J; junction bases unmatched: 4. CDR3 loop: CASSQAGQGDYGYTF. The DNA for the CDR3 is TGCGCCAGCAGCCAAGCCGGACAGGGAGACTATGGCTACACCTTC.

The V gene is TRBV10-3, the J gene TRBJ2-1; TRBD2 matches at 9 bases. Germline V gene data show CDR1 as ENHRY and CDR2 as SYGVKD. J lost 7 bases, V lost 8 bases, and 12 bases had no gene match. The CDR3 consists of 15 residues. CDR3 region: CAISRGSGSGNEQFF. CDR3 DNA sequence: TGTGCCATCTCCCGGGGTAGCGGGAGTGGGAATGAGCAGTTCTTC.

The V call is TRBV30, the J call TRBJ1-1; 9 positions match TRBD1. This CDR3 region has 16 residues. Germline V lookup: CDR1 GTSNPN, CDR2 SVGIG (reference sequence). J gave up 5 bases and V 6 bases, and 16 bases lay outside the gene matches. This chain's CDR3 is CACSGGTGQIETEAFF. Here the CDR3 DNA reads TGTGCCTGCTCCGGTGGGACAGGGCAGATAGAAACTGAAGCTTTCTTT.

This clone was detected a few times. V gene TRBV14 combines with J gene TRBJ1-1; D not resolved. Trimming took 4 bases from V and 1 from J, leaving 4 bases between them. The CDR3 covers 12 residues. CDR1 SGHDN and CDR2 FVKESK come from the germline V gene. The CDR3 DNA sequence: TGTGCCAGCAGCCTAAGGAACACTGAAGCTTTCTTT. It is translated as CASSLRNTEAFF.

This clone turned up a few times. This chain joins TRBV15 and TRBJ2-1; 9 bases are shared with TRBD1. The CDR3 loop spans 14 amino acids. Trimming took 6 bases from V and 6 from J; bases not matched to a gene: 6. Per germline, CDR1 LNHNV and CDR2 YYDKDF (reference sequence). In DNA form, the CDR3 reads TGTGCCACCAGGCCGGACAGGGGCCTCAATGAGCAGTTCTTC. It yields the protein CATRPDRGLNEQFF. The full variable domain, rest sourced from reference TRBV15 and TRBJ2-1, is DAMVIQNPRYQVTQFGKPVTLSCSQTLNHNVMYWYQQKSSQAPKLLFHYYDKDFNNEADTPDNFQSRRPNTSFCFLDIRSPGLGDTAMYLCATRPDRGLNEQFFGPGTRLTVL.

The chain combines TRBV7-9 with TRBJ2-1; no clear D. This CDR3 is 11 amino acids long. V was trimmed by 2 bases and J by 12 bases, leaving 8 bases between them. Germline V gene sequence: CDR1 SEHNR, CDR2 FQNEAQ (reference sequence). The CDR3 DNA sequence: TGTGCCAGCAGCTTACTAGGTTGGCAGTTCTTC. Translating it yields CASSLLGWQFF.

The rearrangement joins TRBV7-9 to TRBJ1-2; D is uncertain. V lost 5 bases to trimming and J lost 4 bases, with 8 bases between them. The V gene's germline CDR1 is SEHNR and CDR2 FQNEAQ (reference sequence). The CDR3 extends over 12 amino acids. Here the CDR3 DNA reads TGTGCCAGCAGCCCGGAGGTCTATGGCTACACCTTC. Translated: CASSPEVYGYTF.

This clone was seen only once. The chain is built from TRBV2 and TRBJ1-1; 9 bases are shared with TRBD1. Germline CDR1 and CDR2: SNHLY and FYNNEI. Germline trimming cut 6 bases from V and 0 bases from J; bases unmatched to any gene: 8. This CDR3 contains 16 residues. This CDR3 is CASRPGQGGVNTEAFF. As DNA, the CDR3 is TGTGCCAGCAGACCGGGACAGGGTGGCGTGAACACTGAAGCTTTCTTT. Using reference TRBV2 and TRBJ1-1 for the parts outside the CDR3, the full variable domain is EPEVTQTPSHQVTQMGQEVILRCVPISNHLYFYWYRQILGQKVEFLVSFYNNEISEKSEIFDDQFSVERPDGSNFTLKIRSTKLEDSAMYFCASRPGQGGVNTEAFFGQGTRLTVV.

The rearrangement uses TRBV9 and TRBJ2-1; 7 bases line up with TRBD2. V was pared by 3 bases and J by 1 base, with 10 bases of the junction left unmatched. CDR3 length: 17 residues. Germline lookup yields CDR1 SGDLS and CDR2 YYNGEE. CDR3 sequence reads: CASSGSVLASSYNEQFF. The DNA for the CDR3 is TGTGCCAGCAGCGGAAGCGTACTAGCGTCATCCTACAATGAGCAGTTCTTC.

The V call is TRBV28, the J call TRBJ2-1; perhaps D is TRBD1 or TRBD2 (7 bases each). The CDR3 extends over 15 amino acids. Germline CDR1 MDHEN, CDR2 SYDVKM. Between the trimmed V and J ends, which lost 3 bases and 8 bases, there was a span of 17 bases. The CDR3 bases are TGTGCCAGCAGTTTCAGGGGGGGAATGGCTGATGAGCAGTTCTTC. Protein sequence: CASSFRGGMADEQFF.

DNA of the CDR3: TGTGCCAGCAGTAACGAGCAGTACTTC. Amino acid sequence: CASSNEQYF. This sequence joins TRBV7-9 and TRBJ2-7, with D unclear. The CDR3 runs to 9 residues. Trimming shortened V by 6 bases and J by 5 bases, and 2 bases separated the two germline ends. Germline values: CDR1 SEHNR, CDR2 FQNEAQ (reference sequence).

This chain uses TRBV28 with TRBJ1-5; a possible D gene is TRBD1 (5 bases). In germline, CDR1 is MDHEN, CDR2 SYDVKM. The CDR3 is 12 residues long. V shed 10 bases and J shed 5 bases, with 12 bases lying between them. CDR3 region: CATLLGDQPQHF. The CDR3 bases are TGTGCCACCCTTTTGGGGGATCAGCCCCAGCATTTT.

This clone appeared a few times. In DNA form, the CDR3 reads TGTGCCTGGAGTGGAAGTCTGGGCTACACCTTC. Protein: CAWSGSLGYTF. V usage is TRBV30 and J usage is TRBJ1-2; no clear D gene. The V gene lost 1 base and the J gene lost 8 bases, with 8 bases spanning the gap. CDR1 and CDR2 from the germline V gene are GTSNPN and SVGIG (reference sequence). The CDR3 contains 11 residues.

This chain connects TRBV27 to TRBJ2-7; 8 bases are shared with TRBD1. Trimming cost V 3 bases and J 2 bases; bases outside gene matches: 6. This CDR3 has 15 residues. Germline lookup yields CDR1 MNHEY and CDR2 SMNVEV (reference sequence). CDR3 nucleotide sequence: TGTGCCAGCAGTTTCATCACAGGGGGAGCCTACGAGCAGTACTTC. It encodes CASSFITGGAYEQYF.

The rearrangement joins TRBV14 to TRBJ2-7; D not resolved. Germline V gene data show CDR1 as SGHDN and CDR2 as FVKESK. This CDR3 contains 17 residues. Trimming stripped 4 bases from V and 0 bases from J, with 19 bases between. In DNA form, the CDR3 reads TGTGCCAGCAGCCCAGTTTCCGTTGCCCCATACTCCTACGAGCAGTACTTC. This codes for CASSPVSVAPYSYEQYF.

V and J are TRBV13 and TRBJ2-5; possibly TRBD1 or TRBD2 for D (6 bases each). The ends were cut back, 0 bases at V and 2 bases at J, with 10 bases in the middle. Germline CDR1 is PRHDT and CDR2 is FYEKMQ (reference sequence). The CDR3 has 15 amino acids. The CDR3 DNA is TGTGCCAGCAGCTTAGGCGGGGGCCTGCAAGAGACCCAGTACTTC. Its translation is CASSLGGGLQETQYF.

The chain has TRBV5-1 and TRBJ2-7; D tentatively fits TRBD1 or TRBD2 (6 bases each). The CDR3 totals 16 residues. V lost 3 bases and J 3 bases, leaving 19 bases between the germline ends. In germline, CDR1 is SGHRS, CDR2 YFSETQ. The CDR3 DNA reads TGCGCCAGCAGCTACACCCTTAGGGGGGAAGACTACGAGCAGTACTTC. Amino acids: CASSYTLRGEDYEQYF.

The genes are TRBV7-2 and TRBJ2-3, with 8 bases fitting TRBD1. Germline CDR1 reads SGHTA; CDR2 reads FQGNSA. With V trimmed by 2 bases and J by 4 bases, 8 bases remained unmatched. The CDR3 contains 16 residues. CDR3 residues: CASSLTQGARADTQYF. The CDR3 DNA follows: TGTGCCAGCAGCTTAACTCAGGGGGCGAGGGCAGATACGCAGTATTTT.

The rearrangement uses TRBV9 and TRBJ2-5; weak D call: TRBD1 (6 bases). Germline V gene data show CDR1 as SGDLS and CDR2 as YYNGEE. CDR3 size: 14 residues. The V gene lost 3 bases and the J gene lost 4 bases, with 13 bases spanning the gap. The CDR3 DNA reads TGTGCCAGCAGCGGAGGGGGTAGGGTAGAGACCCAGTACTTC. Amino acids: CASSGGGRVETQYF.

The rearrangement uses TRBV29-1 and TRBJ2-1; 8 nucleotides align to TRBD1. Germline assignment: CDR1 SQVTM and CDR2 ANQGSEA. The CDR3 has 13 amino acids. The J segment lost 6 bases and the V segment lost 0 bases, leaving 1 base of the junction unmatched. The DNA of the CDR3 is TGCAGCGTTGAAGAGACAGGGGTCAATGAGCAGTTCTTC. Residues: CSVEETGVNEQFF.

The gene calls are TRBV7-2 and TRBJ2-5; 10 bases agree with TRBD2. CDR3 length: 15 residues. J lost 5 bases, V lost 2 bases, and 5 bases had no gene match. Germline V gene data show CDR1 as SGHTA and CDR2 as FQGNSA. The DNA for the CDR3 is TGTGCCAGCAGCTTAAGCCTAGCGGGAGATGAGACCCAGTACTTC. Translated, it gives CASSLSLAGDETQYF.

The rearrangement links TRBV6-5 to TRBJ1-5; no reliable D call. Germline CDR1 MNHEY, CDR2 SVGAGI. Trimming took off 6 bases at V and 4 bases at J, with 13 bases between the two ends. This CDR3 contains 14 residues. CDR3 region: CASSPTGRNQPQHF. The CDR3 bases are TGTGCCAGCAGCCCCACTGGACGGAATCAGCCCCAGCATTTT.

The chain couples TRBV27 to TRBJ2-1; 9 nucleotides agree with TRBD1. From germline, CDR1 is MNHEY and CDR2 SMNVEV (reference sequence). Trimming at V came to 5 bases and at J to 8 bases, leaving 7 bases not matched to a gene. The length of the CDR3 is 14 residues. This chain's CDR3 is CASSPWTGEDEQFF. The CDR3, as DNA: TGTGCCAGCAGTCCCTGGACAGGGGAGGATGAGCAGTTCTTC.

This chain uses TRBV4-3 with TRBJ2-7; TRBD2 matches 10 bases. Trimming took 0 bases from V and 1 from J; bases not matched to a gene: 6. CDR3 length: 17 residues. Per the germline V gene, CDR1 is LGHNA and CDR2 is YSLEER. The CDR3: CASSQELAGVLSYEQYF. The CDR3 DNA sequence: TGCGCCAGCAGCCAAGAGCTAGCGGGAGTTTTGTCCTACGAGCAGTACTTC.

The V gene is TRBV19, the J gene TRBJ2-1, with 12 positions matching TRBD2. The junction had 4 bases not matched to a gene; V was cut back by 4 bases and J by 9 bases. The CDR3 totals 14 residues. Germline CDR1 LNHDA, CDR2 SQIVND (reference sequence). The CDR3 nucleotides are TGTGCCAGTAGTACCACGGGACTAGCGGGTGAGCAGTTCTTC. Its translation: CASSTTGLAGEQFF.

This clone appeared a single time. The V and J genes are TRBV18 and TRBJ1-4; D call uncertain. The germline V gene encodes CDR1 KGHSH and CDR2 LQKENI. This CDR3 has 15 amino acids. V was cut by 2 bases and J by 11 bases, with 18 bases left in between. In DNA, the CDR3 is TGTGCCAGCTCACCATTATCAGGTCCCGAAGTGAAACTGTTTTTT. Protein sequence: CASSPLSGPEVKLFF. Looking up the rest from reference TRBV18 and TRBJ1-4 gives the full variable domain: NAGVMQNPRHLVRRRGQEARLRCSPMKGHSHVYWYRQLPEEGLKFMVYLQKENIIDESGMPKERFSAEFPKEGPSILRIQQVVRGDSAAYFCASSPLSGPEVKLFFGSGTQLSVL.